Shown below are 2 T cell receptor beta chains from a single sample sequenced in a study of cytomegalovirus exposure and HLA in healthy donors. It was with 60 Vbeta and 13 Jbeta primers that the PCR ran. The protocol was immunoSEQ multiplex PCR, while the TCRdb copy is restricted to in-frame clones and leaves out a portion. The table has about 97,000 clones, 60% to 75% seen once. Sequencing was carried out using PBMCs. The receptors were gathered from a man aged 45-65 years in good health and CMV-seronegative.

J is TRBJ2-7 and V is TRBV7-9; 8 bases are a match to TRBD1. The germline V gene encodes CDR1 SEHNR and CDR2 FQNEAQ (reference sequence). This CDR3 has 14 residues. After removal of 4 bases from V and 9 bases from J, the junction contained 11 bases not matched to a gene. The CDR3: CASSSSDRGMGQYF. Written as DNA, the CDR3 is TGTGCCAGCAGCTCCTCCGACAGGGGTATGGGGCAGTACTTC.

The chain is built from TRBV2 and TRBJ1-5, with TRBD1 identical over 8 bases. V was pared by 5 bases and J by 2 bases, with 5 bases of the junction left unmatched. Germline V CDR1 and CDR2: SNHLY, FYNNEI. There are 15 residues in the CDR3. The CDR3 sequence: CASSPSTGGNQPQHF. Written as DNA, the CDR3 is TGTGCCAGCAGTCCTTCGACAGGGGGCAATCAGCCCCAGCATTTT.